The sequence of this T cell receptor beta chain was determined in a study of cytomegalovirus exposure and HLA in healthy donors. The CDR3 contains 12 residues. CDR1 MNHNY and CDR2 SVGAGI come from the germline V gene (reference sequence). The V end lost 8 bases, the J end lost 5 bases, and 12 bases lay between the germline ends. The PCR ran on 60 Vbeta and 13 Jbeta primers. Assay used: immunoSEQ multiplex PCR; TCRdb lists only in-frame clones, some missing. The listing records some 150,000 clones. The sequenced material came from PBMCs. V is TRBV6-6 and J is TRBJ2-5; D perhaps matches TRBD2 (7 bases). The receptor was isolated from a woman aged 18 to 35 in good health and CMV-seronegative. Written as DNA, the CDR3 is TGTGCCAGCGGGGGGGGCTGGGAGACCCAGTACTTC. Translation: CASGGGWETQYF.